This T cell receptor (beta chain) was recorded in a study of cytomegalovirus exposure and HLA in healthy donors. The study's findings and limits: In vitro, a few CMV-associated chains proved specific for CMV antigens.

This clone has only a few counts. Its antigen is currently unknown. Primers: 60 Vbeta forward and 13 Jbeta reverse. Repertoires were generated with immunoSEQ multiplex PCR, while TCRdb's copy carries only in-frame clones and drops some. The data show over 90,000 clones, around 82% seen once. The CDR3 has 12 residues. The germline V gene encodes CDR1 MGHDK and CDR2 SYGVNS. The sequence derives from a woman between 18 and 29 years old in good health and CMV-seropositive. The J gene is TRBJ2-7, the V gene TRBV25-1; 9 bases are a match to TRBD2. Sequenced input: PBMCs. CDR3 coding DNA: TGTGCTACAGCGGGGGGAGCCTACGAGCAGTACTTC. Translating it yields CATAGGAYEQYF.